This T cell receptor beta chain was found in a study of blood T cell repertoires in COVID-19. Study summary: In each case, the material was cDNA or gDNA derived from T cells, B-cell-depleted T cells, or PBMCs.

The germline V and J ends were trimmed by 0 bases and 7 bases, with 12 bases remaining between them. Germline-derived CDR1 and CDR2 are MNHEY and SMNVEV (reference sequence). There are 14 residues in the CDR3. The protocol was immunoSEQ multiplex PCR, while the TCRdb copy is restricted to in-frame clones and leaves out a portion. This sample yields roughly 250,000 clones, of which 70% to 90% are seen a single time; more than 4% belongs to the top ten. This chain links TRBV27 with TRBJ1-2; tentative D call: TRBD1 (5 bases). The material sequenced was PBMCs or T cells enriched from blood (not recorded which). This receptor was obtained from a woman aged 30 to 39 who had recovered from COVID-19. The CDR3 reads CASSLSAGRGGYTF. In nucleotides, the CDR3 is TGTGCCAGCAGTTTATCGGCAGGGAGGGGTGGCTACACCTTC.